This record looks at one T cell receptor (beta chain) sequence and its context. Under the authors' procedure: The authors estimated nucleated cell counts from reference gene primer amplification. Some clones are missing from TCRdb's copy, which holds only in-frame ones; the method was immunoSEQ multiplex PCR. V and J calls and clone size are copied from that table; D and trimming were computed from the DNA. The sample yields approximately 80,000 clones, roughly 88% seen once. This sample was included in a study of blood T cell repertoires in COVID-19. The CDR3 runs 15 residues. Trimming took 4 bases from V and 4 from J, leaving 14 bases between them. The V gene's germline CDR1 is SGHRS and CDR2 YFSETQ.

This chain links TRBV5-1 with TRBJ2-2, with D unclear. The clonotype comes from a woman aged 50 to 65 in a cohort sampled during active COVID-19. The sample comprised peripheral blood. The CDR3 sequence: CASSLAHSGTGELFF. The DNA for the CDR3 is TGCGCCAGCAGCCTGGCCCACTCGGGCACCGGGGAGCTGTTTTTT.